Listed here are 17 T cell receptor beta chains from one sample, sequenced in a study of T cells in Graves' hyperthyroidism and ophthalmopathy (dated by TCRdb to about 2019). Libraries came from multiplex PCR. The sequencer listed for this sample is Illumina HiSeq 2000. Amplification of TCR beta CDR3 regions was carried out from RNA transcripts. The TCR CDR3 was subjected to a first round of RT-PCR using the HTBI primer set and the Qiagen OneStep RT-PCR kit. The raw public reads went through TCRdb reprocessing: fastp at Q25, MiXCR clone calling, in-frame beta chains kept. Rows matching on CDR3 protein sequence are summarized as one entry with the most common DNA and genes. The sample records 250,000 to 300,000 distinct CDR3 sequences, roughly an eighth of which are singletons. Roughly 7.9% of the sample is taken by the ten largest. Sequenced input: blood. Receptors were obtained from a woman in her thirties or forties with Graves' hyperthyroidism.

This clonotype was detected ten times or more. The chain uses TRBV7-2 and TRBJ1-1; D gene unclear. V was cut by 1 base and J by 6 bases, with 6 bases left in between. Per the germline V gene, CDR1 is SGHTA and CDR2 is FQGNSA. There are 12 residues in the CDR3. The CDR3 sequence: CASSLGTPEAFF. CDR3 nucleotide sequence: TGTGCCAGCAGCTTAGGGACCCCTGAAGCTTTCTTT.

The table lists this clonotype with many counts. The chain's CDR3 is CASSFALPPETQYF. CDR3 bases: TGTGCCAGCAGCTTTGCTCTGCCCCCAGAGACCCAGTACTTC. The rearrangement links TRBV7-9 to TRBJ2-5; D remains ambiguous. Between the trimmed V and J ends, which lost 3 bases and 4 bases, there was a span of 12 bases. Looked up from germline, CDR1 is SEHNR and CDR2 is FQNEAQ (reference sequence). The CDR3 is made up of 14 amino acids. The variable domain in full, completed from reference TRBV7-9 and TRBJ2-5, reads DTGVSQNPRHKITKRGQNVTFRCDPISEHNRLYWYRQTLGQGPEFLTYFQNEAQLEKSRLLSDRFSAERPKGSFSTLEIQRTEQGDSAMYLCASSFALPPETQYFGPGTRLLVL.

The V and J genes are TRBV5-1 and TRBJ2-7; 10 bases fit TRBD2. CDR1 and CDR2 from the germline V gene are SGHRS and YFSETQ. After removal of 0 bases from V and 2 bases from J, the junction contained 5 bases not matched to a gene. This CDR3 region has 16 residues. CDR3 in amino acids: CASSLAETSGPYEQYF. CDR3 nucleotide sequence: TGCGCCAGCAGCTTGGCCGAGACTAGCGGGCCCTACGAGCAGTACTTC. Looking up the rest from reference TRBV5-1 and TRBJ2-7 gives the full variable domain: KAGVTQTPRYLIKTRGQQVTLSCSPISGHRSVSWYQQTPGQGLQFLFEYFSETQRNKGNFPGRFSGRQFSNSRSEMNVSTLELGDSALYLCASSLAETSGPYEQYFGPGTRLTVT.

This clonotype was counted many times. This chain connects TRBV28 to TRBJ2-5; TRBD1 agrees at 12 bases. Germline CDR1 is MDHEN and CDR2 is SYDVKM. The CDR3 runs 16 residues. J was trimmed by 6 bases and V by 6 bases; bases with no gene match: 11. The DNA for the CDR3 is TGTGCCAGCAGCCCTTGGGGGACAGGGGGCACGAAGACCCAGTACTTC. Its protein is CASSPWGTGGTKTQYF. Looking up the rest from reference TRBV28 and TRBJ2-5 gives the full variable domain: DVKVTQSSRYLVKRTGEKVFLECVQDMDHENMFWYRQDPGLGLRLIYFSYDVKMKEKGDIPEGYSVSREKKERFSLILESASTNQTSMYLCASSPWGTGGTKTQYFGPGTRLLVL.

The gene calls are TRBV4-1 and TRBJ2-1; D call uncertain. This CDR3 is 14 amino acids long. Germline V lookup: CDR1 MGHRA, CDR2 YSYEKL. V gave up 7 bases and J gave up 2 bases, with 12 bases separating them. CDR3 region: CASKSTVTYNEQFF. Here the CDR3 DNA reads TGCGCCAGCAAGTCTACCGTGACCTACAATGAGCAGTTCTTC.

This clonotype was found many times. The rearrangement links TRBV30 to TRBJ2-7; D may be TRBD2 (5 bases). V dropped 3 bases and J dropped 4 bases, with 10 bases sitting between them. The germline CDR1 and CDR2 sequences are GTSNPN and SVGIG (reference sequence). The CDR3 consists of 12 residues. CDR3 in amino acids: CAWSGTRYEQYF. The CDR3 DNA reads TGTGCCTGGAGCGGTACTAGGTACGAGCAGTACTTC.

The rearrangement links TRBV9 to TRBJ2-5; a possible D gene is TRBD2 (6 bases). The germline CDR1 and CDR2 sequences are SGDLS and YYNGEE. Trimming cost V 4 bases and J 7 bases, with 14 bases left between them. CDR3 size: 13 residues. CDR3 protein: CASSPGSPATQYF. As DNA, the CDR3 is TGTGCCAGCAGCCCCGGGAGTCCCGCGACCCAGTACTTC.

The chain carries TRBV13 and TRBJ2-2; TRBD1 aligns across 7 bases. The germline CDR1 and CDR2 sequences are PRHDT and FYEKMQ (reference sequence). This CDR3 spans 16 amino acids. V was pared by 7 bases and J by 7 bases, with 15 bases of the junction left unmatched. The DNA of the CDR3 is TGTGCCAGCAACGTCGGACAGGCTTCCAAAGGCGGGGAGCTGTTTTTT. It codes for CASNVGQASKGGELFF. The full variable domain, rest sourced from reference TRBV13 and TRBJ2-2, is AAGVIQSPRHLIKEKRETATLKCYPIPRHDTVYWYQQGPGQDPQFLISFYEKMQSDKGSIPDRFSAQQFSDYHSELNMSSLELGDSALYFCASNVGQASKGGELFFGEGSRLTVL.

V usage is TRBV20-1 and J usage is TRBJ2-2, with a possible D match to TRBD1 (6 bases). Germline V gene lookup returns CDR1 DFQATT and CDR2 SNEGSKA (reference sequence). Trimming removed 3 bases at V and 0 bases at J, with 11 bases between. The CDR3 is 15 amino acids. The CDR3: CSARVQGANTGELFF. DNA for the CDR3: TGCAGTGCTAGGGTACAGGGAGCGAACACCGGGGAGCTGTTTTTT.

This clonotype was counted between two and nine times. The gene calls are TRBV7-3 and TRBJ2-1; 7 nucleotides agree with TRBD2. The CDR3 is made up of 16 amino acids. In germline, CDR1 is SGHTA, CDR2 FQGTGA. J lost 6 bases, V lost 0 bases, and 8 bases had no gene match. The CDR3 coding sequence is TGTGCCAGCAGCTTAACTTGGACGGGAGGTCTCAATGAGCAGTTCTTC. Translation gives CASSLTWTGGLNEQFF.

This clonotype was seen at least ten times. V is TRBV20-1 and J is TRBJ2-4; TRBD2 aligns across 13 bases. The CDR3 length is 18 residues. With 4 bases clipped from V and 0 bases from J, the junction kept 9 bases outside the gene matches. Germline V gene data show CDR1 as DFQATT and CDR2 as SNEGSKA (reference sequence). The CDR3 sequence is CSAKGLAGTHLAKNIQYF. The CDR3 DNA reads TGCAGTGCTAAGGGACTAGCGGGGACCCACCTAGCCAAAAACATTCAGTACTTC.

Remarks on this clonotype: Since no conserved phenylalanine or tryptophan closes the CDR3, a read error is the likely cause. The gene calls are TRBV19 and TRBJ1-5; no clear D gene. This CDR3 contains 15 residues. The V gene's germline CDR1 is LNHDA and CDR2 SQIVND (reference sequence). V was cut by 6 bases and J by 2 bases, with 14 bases left in between. CDR3 in amino acids: CASSTGIRRNQPQHI. Written as DNA, the CDR3 is TGTGCCAGTAGCACCGGGATCCGGCGCAATCAGCCCCAGCATATT.

This clonotype was seen repeatedly, ten times or more. This chain uses TRBV28 with TRBJ2-2; TRBD2 matches at 8 bases. The CDR3 runs 15 residues. Germline V CDR1 and CDR2: MDHEN, SYDVKM. Trimming cost V 4 bases and J 5 bases; bases outside gene matches: 6. The CDR3 spells CASSSPGGGTGELFF. The CDR3 DNA follows: TGTGCCAGCAGTTCCCCGGGAGGGGGAACCGGGGAGCTGTTTTTT.

Many counts were recorded for this clonotype. The chain uses TRBV7-9 and TRBJ2-7, with 12 bases lining up with TRBD1. V lost 6 bases, J lost 5 bases, and 2 bases stayed unmatched. Per germline, CDR1 SEHNR and CDR2 FQNEAQ (reference sequence). This CDR3 contains 13 residues. The CDR3 here is CASRGQGAHEQYF. CDR3 in DNA: TGTGCCAGCAGGGGACAGGGGGCGCACGAGCAGTACTTC.

This clonotype was seen ten or more times. At one boundary the junction diverges from the germline segment, which might be a read error. The rearrangement joins TRBV28 to TRBJ2-2; 8 bases match TRBD2. The CDR3 runs 16 residues. CDR1 and CDR2 from the germline V gene are MDHEN and SYDVKM. CDR3 amino acids: CASILGAGGNTGELFF. The CDR3 nucleotides read TGTGCCAGCATTTTAGGTGCGGGAGGGAACACCGGGGAGCTGTTTTTT.

This clonotype was detected many times. V is TRBV3-1 and J is TRBJ1-5; weak D call: TRBD1 (6 bases). Germline V gene lookup returns CDR1 LGHDT and CDR2 YNNKEL (reference sequence). CDR3 length: 15 residues. V gave up 0 bases and J gave up 5 bases, with 11 bases separating them. In nucleotides, the CDR3 is TGTGCCAGCAGCCAAGACGGACAGAGAGATCAGCCCCAGCATTTT. It translates to CASSQDGQRDQPQHF. The entire variable domain, with the rest obtained from reference TRBV3-1 and TRBJ1-5, is as follows: DTAVSQTPKYLVTQMGNDKSIKCEQNLGHDTMYWYKQDSKKFLKIMFSYNNKELIINETVPNRFSPKSPDKAHLNLHINSLELGDSAVYFCASSQDGQRDQPQHFGDGTRLSIL.

This clonotype has only a few counts. A much bigger clone sits one base away, suggesting this may be a read error. This is likely a read error, given that the CDR3 carries no conserved phenylalanine or tryptophan at its end. V and J are TRBV2 and TRBJ2-7, with 10 bases matching TRBD1. Germline V gene data show CDR1 as SNHLY and CDR2 as FYNNEI. The CDR3 length is 16 residues. After removal of 3 bases from V and 0 bases from J, the junction contained 5 bases not matched to a gene. The CDR3: CASSEGQGPSSYEQYL. CDR3 in DNA: TGTGCCAGCAGTGAGGGACAGGGGCCCAGCTCCTACGAGCAGTACCTC.